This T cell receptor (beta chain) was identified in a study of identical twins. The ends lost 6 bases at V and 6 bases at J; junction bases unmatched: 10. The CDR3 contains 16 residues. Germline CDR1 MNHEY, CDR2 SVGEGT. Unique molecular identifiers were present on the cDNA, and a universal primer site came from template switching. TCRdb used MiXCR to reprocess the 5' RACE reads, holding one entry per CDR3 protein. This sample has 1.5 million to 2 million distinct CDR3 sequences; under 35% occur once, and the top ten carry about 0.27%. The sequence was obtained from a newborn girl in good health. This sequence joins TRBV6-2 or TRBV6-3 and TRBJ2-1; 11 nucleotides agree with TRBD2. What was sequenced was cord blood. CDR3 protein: CASSNYLAGGFNEQFF. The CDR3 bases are TGTGCCAGCAGCAACTACCTAGCGGGGGGTTTCAATGAGCAGTTCTTC.